The T cell receptor (beta chain) under discussion was sequenced for a study of PD-1 blockade in classical Hodgkin lymphoma. Each patient relapsed following autologous stem cell transplantation, and prior brentuximab vedotin exposure differed. CDR3 length equals 13 residues. Germline values: CDR1 MNHEY, CDR2 SVGAGI. The V end was cut by 0 bases, the J end by 7 bases, with 7 bases between. Sequencing used immunoSEQ multiplex PCR; TCRdb keeps in-frame clones, though not all of them. The data contain about 85,000 clones, nearly 95% of them singletons. The sample in question was peripheral blood mononuclear cells (PBMCs), obtained before the second cycle of nivolumab. The sequence derives from a human donor with classical Hodgkin lymphoma. The V gene is TRBV6-5, the J gene TRBJ1-5, with D unclear. CDR3 DNA: TGTGCCAGCAGTTACTCAGGCAGACAGCCCCAGCATTTT. Protein product: CASSYSGRQPQHF.